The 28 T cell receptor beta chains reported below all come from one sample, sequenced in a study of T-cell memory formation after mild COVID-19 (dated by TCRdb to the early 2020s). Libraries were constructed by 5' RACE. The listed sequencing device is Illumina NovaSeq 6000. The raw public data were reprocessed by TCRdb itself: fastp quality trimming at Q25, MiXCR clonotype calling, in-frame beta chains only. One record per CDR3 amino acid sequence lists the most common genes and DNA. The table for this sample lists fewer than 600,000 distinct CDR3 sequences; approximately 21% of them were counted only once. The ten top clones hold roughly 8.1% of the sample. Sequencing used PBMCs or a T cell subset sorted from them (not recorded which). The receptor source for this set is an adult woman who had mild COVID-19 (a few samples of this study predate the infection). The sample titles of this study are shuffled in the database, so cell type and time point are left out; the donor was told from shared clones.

DNA of the CDR3: TGTGCCAGCGGGGAAAGGGGTCCACAAGAGACCCAGTACTTC. Amino acids: CASGERGPQETQYF. This chain connects TRBV25-1 to TRBJ2-5, with D possibly being TRBD1 (5 bases). V lost 8 bases and J 2 bases, leaving 15 bases between the germline ends. The CDR3 sequence is 14 residues long. Germline CDR1 and CDR2: MGHDK and SYGVNS.

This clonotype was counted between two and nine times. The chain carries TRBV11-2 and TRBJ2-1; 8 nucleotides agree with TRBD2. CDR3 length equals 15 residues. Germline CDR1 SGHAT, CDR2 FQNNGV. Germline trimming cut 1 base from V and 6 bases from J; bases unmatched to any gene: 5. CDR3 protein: CASSLGTSQGNEQFF. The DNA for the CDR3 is TGTGCCAGCAGCTTAGGGACTAGCCAGGGCAATGAGCAGTTCTTC.

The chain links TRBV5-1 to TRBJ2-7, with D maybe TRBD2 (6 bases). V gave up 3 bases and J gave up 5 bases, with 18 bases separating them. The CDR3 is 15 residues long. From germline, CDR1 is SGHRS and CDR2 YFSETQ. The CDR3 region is CASSSGGTYEDEQYF. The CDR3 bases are TGCGCCAGCAGCTCCGGAGGGACCTATGAGGACGAGCAGTACTTC.

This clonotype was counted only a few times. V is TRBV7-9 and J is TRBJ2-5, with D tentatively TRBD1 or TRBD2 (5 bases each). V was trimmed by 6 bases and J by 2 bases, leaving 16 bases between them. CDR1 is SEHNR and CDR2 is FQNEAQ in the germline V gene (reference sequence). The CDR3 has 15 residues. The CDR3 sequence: CASRRIGTQQETQYF. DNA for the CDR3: TGTGCCAGCAGGCGAATCGGGACCCAACAAGAGACCCAGTACTTC.

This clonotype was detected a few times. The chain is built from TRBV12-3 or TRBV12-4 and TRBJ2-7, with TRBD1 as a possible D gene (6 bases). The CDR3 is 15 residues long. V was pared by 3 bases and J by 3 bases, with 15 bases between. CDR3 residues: CASSFGQSAGYEQYF. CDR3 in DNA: TGTGCCAGCAGTTTCGGACAGTCTGCGGGCTACGAGCAGTACTTC.

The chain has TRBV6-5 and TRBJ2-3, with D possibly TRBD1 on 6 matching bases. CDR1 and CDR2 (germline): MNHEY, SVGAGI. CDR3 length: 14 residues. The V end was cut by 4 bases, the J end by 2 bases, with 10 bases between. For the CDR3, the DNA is TGTGCCAGCAGTTCAGGGGCCTTCACAGATACGCAGTATTTT. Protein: CASSSGAFTDTQYF.

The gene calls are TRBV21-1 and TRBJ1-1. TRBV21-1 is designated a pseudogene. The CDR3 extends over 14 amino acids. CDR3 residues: CASSKCVGGREAFF. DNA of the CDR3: TGTGCCAGCAGCAAATGTGTTGGTGGCAGAGAAGCTTTCTTT.

This CDR3 reads CASSLVGASSGANVLTF. CDR3 DNA sequence: TGTGCCAGCAGCTTAGTCGGGGCTAGCTCTGGGGCCAACGTCCTGACTTTC. This chain links TRBV7-9 with TRBJ2-6; D may correspond to TRBD1 or TRBD2 (5 bases each). Trimming stripped 1 base from V and 0 bases from J, with 10 bases between. Germline CDR1 is SEHNR and CDR2 is FQNEAQ (reference sequence). The CDR3 loop spans 17 amino acids.

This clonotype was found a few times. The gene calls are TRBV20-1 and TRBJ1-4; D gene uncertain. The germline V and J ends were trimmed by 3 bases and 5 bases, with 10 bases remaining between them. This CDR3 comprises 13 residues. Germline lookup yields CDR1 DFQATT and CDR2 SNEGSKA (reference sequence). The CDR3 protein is CSASRGSNEKLFF. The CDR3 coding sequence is TGCAGTGCTAGTCGAGGGAGCAATGAAAAACTGTTTTTT.

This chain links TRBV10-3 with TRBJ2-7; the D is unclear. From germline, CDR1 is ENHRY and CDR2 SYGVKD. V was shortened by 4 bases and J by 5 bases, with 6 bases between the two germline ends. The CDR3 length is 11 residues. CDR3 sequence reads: CAISVGNEQYF. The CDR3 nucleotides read TGTGCCATCAGTGTGGGTAACGAGCAGTACTTC.

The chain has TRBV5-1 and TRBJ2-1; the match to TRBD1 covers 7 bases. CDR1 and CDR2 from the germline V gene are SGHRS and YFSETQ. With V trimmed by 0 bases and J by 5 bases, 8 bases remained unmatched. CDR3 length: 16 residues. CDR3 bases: TGCGCCAGCAGCTTGGGTGCCGGACAGGCTAACAATGAGCAGTTCTTC. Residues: CASSLGAGQANNEQFF.

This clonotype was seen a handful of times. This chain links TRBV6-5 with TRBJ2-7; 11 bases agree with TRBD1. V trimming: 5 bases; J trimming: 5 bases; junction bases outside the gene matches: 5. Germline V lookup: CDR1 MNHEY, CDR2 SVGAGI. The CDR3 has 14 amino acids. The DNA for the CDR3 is TGTGCCAGCAGTCCGGGACAGGGGGAGGACGAGCAGTACTTC. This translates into CASSPGQGEDEQYF.

The CDR3 DNA is TGTGCCAGCAGCTATGGACAGTATTCACCCCTCCACTTT. Its translation is CASSYGQYSPLHF. The chain couples TRBV7-3 to TRBJ1-6, with a weak D call TRBD1 (6 bases). The V end was cut by 4 bases, the J end by 8 bases, with 9 bases between. The CDR3 has 13 amino acids. From germline, CDR1 is SGHTA and CDR2 FQGTGA.

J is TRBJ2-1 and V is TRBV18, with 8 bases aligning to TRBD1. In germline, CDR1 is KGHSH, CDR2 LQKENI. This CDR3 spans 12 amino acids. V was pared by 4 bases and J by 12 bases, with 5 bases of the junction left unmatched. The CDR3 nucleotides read TGTGCCAGCTCACGGCCCGGGACAGGGCAGTTCTTC. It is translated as CASSRPGTGQFF.

This chain's CDR3 is CASSSGLAGGLAGELFF. The CDR3 region has the DNA TGCGCCAGCAGCAGCGGACTAGCGGGAGGGCTTGCCGGGGAGCTGTTTTTT. The chain is built from TRBV5-1 and TRBJ2-2; 15 nucleotides align to TRBD2. The junction had 7 bases not matched to a gene; V was cut back by 4 bases and J by 6 bases. The CDR3 spans 17 residues. From germline, CDR1 is SGHRS and CDR2 YFSETQ.

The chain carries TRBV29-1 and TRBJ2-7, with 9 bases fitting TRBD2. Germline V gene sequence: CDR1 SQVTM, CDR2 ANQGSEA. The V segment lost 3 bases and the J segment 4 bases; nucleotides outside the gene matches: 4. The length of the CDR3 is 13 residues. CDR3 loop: CSVEVSGSYEQYF. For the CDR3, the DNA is TGCAGCGTTGAGGTTAGCGGGAGTTACGAGCAGTACTTC.

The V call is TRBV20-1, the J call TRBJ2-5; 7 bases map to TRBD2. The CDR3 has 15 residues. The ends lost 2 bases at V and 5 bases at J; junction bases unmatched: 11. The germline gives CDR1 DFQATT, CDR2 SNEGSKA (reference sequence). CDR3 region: CSARTGGSRWETQYF. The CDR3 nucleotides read TGCAGTGCTAGAACTGGCGGGAGTAGGTGGGAGACCCAGTACTTC.

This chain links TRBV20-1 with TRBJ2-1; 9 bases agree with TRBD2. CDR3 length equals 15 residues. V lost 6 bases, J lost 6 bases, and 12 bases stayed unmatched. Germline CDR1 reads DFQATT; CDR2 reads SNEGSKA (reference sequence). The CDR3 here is CSAPFSSRGGNEQFF. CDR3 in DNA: TGCAGTGCCCCTTTCTCCTCGCGGGGGGGCAATGAGCAGTTCTTC.

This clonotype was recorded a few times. CDR3 amino acids: CSASTTDRGIYEQYF. The CDR3 nucleotides read TGCAGTGCTAGCACGACCGACAGGGGTATCTACGAGCAGTACTTC. The rearrangement links TRBV20-1 to TRBJ2-7; 8 positions agree with TRBD1. The CDR3 covers 15 residues. CDR1 and CDR2 from the germline V gene are DFQATT and SNEGSKA (reference sequence). After removal of 3 bases from V and 3 bases from J, the junction contained 10 bases not matched to a gene.

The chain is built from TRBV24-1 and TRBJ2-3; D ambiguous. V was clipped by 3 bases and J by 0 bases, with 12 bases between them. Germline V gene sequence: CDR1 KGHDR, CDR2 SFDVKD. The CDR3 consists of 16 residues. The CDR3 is CATSDPKTPSTDTQYF. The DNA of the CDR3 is TGTGCCACCAGTGATCCCAAGACACCTAGCACAGATACGCAGTATTTT.

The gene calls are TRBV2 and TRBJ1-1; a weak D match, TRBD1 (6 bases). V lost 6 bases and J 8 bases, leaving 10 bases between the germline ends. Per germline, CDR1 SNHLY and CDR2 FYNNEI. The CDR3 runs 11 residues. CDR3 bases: TGTGCCAGCAGGGGGGCAGGAGAAGCTTTCTTT. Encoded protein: CASRGAGEAFF.

CDR3 bases: TGTGCCAGCATGTGGGTTAGTGGCCGCCTAGATACGCAGTATTTT. Translating it yields CASMWVSGRLDTQYF. This rearrangement joins TRBV6-2 or TRBV6-3 to TRBJ2-3; no firm D call. With 7 bases removed from V and 5 bases from J, the gap between germline ends came to 19 bases. Germline V CDR1 and CDR2: MNHEY, SVGEGT. There are 15 residues in the CDR3.

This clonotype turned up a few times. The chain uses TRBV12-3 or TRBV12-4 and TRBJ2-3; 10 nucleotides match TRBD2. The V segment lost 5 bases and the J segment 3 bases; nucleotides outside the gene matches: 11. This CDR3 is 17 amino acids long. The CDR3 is CASSPRLAGQITDTQYF. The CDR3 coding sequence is TGTGCCAGCAGTCCACGACTAGCGGGTCAAATTACAGATACGCAGTATTTT.

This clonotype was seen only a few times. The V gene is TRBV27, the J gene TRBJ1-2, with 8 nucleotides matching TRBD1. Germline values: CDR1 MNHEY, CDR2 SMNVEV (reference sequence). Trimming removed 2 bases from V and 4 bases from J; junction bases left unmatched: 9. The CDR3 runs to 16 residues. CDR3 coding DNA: TGTGCCAGCAGTTTAACCCTCACAGGGGGAGGCTATGGCTACACCTTC. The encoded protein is CASSLTLTGGGYGYTF.

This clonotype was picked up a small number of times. CDR3 sequence: CASSQDLKDYEQYF. The CDR3 nucleotides read TGCGCCAGCAGCCAAGATCTAAAGGATTACGAGCAGTACTTC. This chain uses TRBV4-3 with TRBJ2-7, with D unclear. The CDR3 contains 14 residues. V lost 0 bases, J lost 4 bases, and 10 bases lay in between. Germline V lookup: CDR1 LGHNA, CDR2 YSLEER.

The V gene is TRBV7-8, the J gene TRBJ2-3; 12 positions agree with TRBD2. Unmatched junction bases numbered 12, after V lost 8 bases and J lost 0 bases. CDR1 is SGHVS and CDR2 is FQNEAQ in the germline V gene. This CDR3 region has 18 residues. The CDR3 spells CASCRGLAGSQSTDTQYF. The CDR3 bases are TGTGCCAGCTGTAGAGGACTAGCGGGATCGCAGAGCACAGATACGCAGTATTTT.

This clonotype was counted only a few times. The DNA for the CDR3 is TGTGCCAGCTCACCAAAGCGGGTCCCCTATAATTCACCCCTCCACTTT. Residues: CASSPKRVPYNSPLHF. The genes are TRBV18 and TRBJ1-6; no reliable D call. Germline CDR1 is KGHSH and CDR2 is LQKENI. The germline V and J ends were trimmed by 2 bases and 2 bases, with 10 bases remaining between them. The CDR3 consists of 16 residues.

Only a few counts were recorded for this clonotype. CDR3 loop: CASSPPTAYEQYF. The DNA of the CDR3 is TGTGCCAGCTCACCCCCTACGGCCTACGAGCAGTACTTC. The V gene is TRBV18, the J gene TRBJ2-7; no firm D call. Trimming pared 3 bases from V and 2 bases from J, leaving 8 bases between. The CDR3 runs to 13 residues. Germline V gene lookup returns CDR1 KGHSH and CDR2 LQKENI.